The present T cell receptor beta chain was sequenced within a study of T cells after yellow fever vaccination. Study-level information: Fractions of limited cellularity were prepared by means of SMART-Seq v4 Ultra Low Input.

As TCR cDNA was made by 5'RACE template switching, a universal primer site and UMIs were added. TCRdb analysed the 5' RACE reads with MiXCR anew, one entry per CDR3 protein. This repertoire shows about 220,000 distinct CDR3 sequences, 5.5% to 8.5% found once; its top ten account for 1.1%. The V and J ends lost 0 bases and 2 bases respectively, with 5 bases between them. Germline-derived CDR1 and CDR2 are SGHRS and YFSETQ. This CDR3 has 13 residues. There are many counts of this clonotype. This receptor was identified in a man aged 30 to 45 who received the YFV17D yellow fever vaccine. The chain carries TRBV5-1 and TRBJ1-2; weak D call: TRBD1 (5 bases). The source material was CD4+ T cells sorted from PBMCs, sampled on the day of the yellow fever booster vaccination. DNA for the CDR3: TGCGCCAGCAGCTTGGAGGGGAACTATGGCTACACCTTC. This codes for CASSLEGNYGYTF.